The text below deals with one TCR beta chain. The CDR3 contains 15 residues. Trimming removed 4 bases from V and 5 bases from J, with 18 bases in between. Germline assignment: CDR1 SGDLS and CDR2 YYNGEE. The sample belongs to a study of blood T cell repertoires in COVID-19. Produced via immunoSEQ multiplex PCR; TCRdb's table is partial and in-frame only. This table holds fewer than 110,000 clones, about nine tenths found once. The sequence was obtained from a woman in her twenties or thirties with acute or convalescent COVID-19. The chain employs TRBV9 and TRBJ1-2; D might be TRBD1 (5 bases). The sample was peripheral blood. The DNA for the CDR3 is TGTGCCAGCAGCCTCTGGACTCTTGGGGGGTATGGCTACACCTTC. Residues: CASSLWTLGGYGYTF.